The 3 T cell receptor beta chains presented below share a single source sample, sequenced in a study of memory CD4+ T cells and cytomegalovirus serostatus. Method: immunoSEQ multiplex PCR; TCRdb's copy keeps in-frame clones and lacks some. Of some 65,000 clones listed, over 60% were seen once; the top ten hold approximately 0.54%. Single viable CD3+CD4+CD8-CD45RO+ cells were sorted as the memory CD4+ T cells. The sample consisted of memory CD4+ T cells from blood. The source is an adult in good health and CMV-seronegative. Some clones in this sample may be carry-over from other donors' samples.

This rearrangement joins TRBV4-1 to TRBJ1-5, with a possible D match to TRBD1 (6 bases). Germline CDR1 reads MGHRA; CDR2 reads YSYEKL. Trimming stripped 4 bases from V and 3 bases from J, with 16 bases between. This CDR3 region has 16 residues. Here the CDR3 DNA reads TGCGCCAGCAGCCGGGGGGGGGCCCAGGTCAATCAGCCCCAGCATTTT. Its protein is CASSRGGAQVNQPQHF.

This chain links TRBV5-1 with TRBJ2-3; D is perhaps TRBD1 (6 bases). Trimming cost V 3 bases and J 2 bases, with 10 bases left between them. The CDR3 extends over 14 amino acids. Germline assignment: CDR1 SGHRS and CDR2 YFSETQ. CDR3 coding DNA: TGCGCCAGCAGCTACCAGGGGTCCACAGATACGCAGTATTTT. Amino acids: CASSYQGSTDTQYF.

The chain combines TRBV4-3 with TRBJ2-1; D is possibly TRBD1 (6 bases). Trimming pared 5 bases from V and 3 bases from J, leaving 14 bases between. The CDR3 sequence is 15 residues long. From germline, CDR1 is LGHNA and CDR2 YSLEER. For the CDR3, the DNA is TGCGCCAGCAGCACCATGGGGGCCGGCTACAATGAGCAGTTCTTC. As protein: CASSTMGAGYNEQFF.